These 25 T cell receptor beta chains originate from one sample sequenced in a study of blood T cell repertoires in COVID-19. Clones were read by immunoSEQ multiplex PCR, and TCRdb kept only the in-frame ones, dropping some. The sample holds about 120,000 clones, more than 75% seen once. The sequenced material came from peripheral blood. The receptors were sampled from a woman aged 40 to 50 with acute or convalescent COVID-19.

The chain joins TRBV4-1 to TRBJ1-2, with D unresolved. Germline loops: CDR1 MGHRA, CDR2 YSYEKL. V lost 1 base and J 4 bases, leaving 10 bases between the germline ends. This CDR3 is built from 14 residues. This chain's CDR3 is CASSQGAPVYGYTF. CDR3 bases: TGCGCCAGCAGCCAAGGGGCACCTGTCTATGGCTACACCTTC.

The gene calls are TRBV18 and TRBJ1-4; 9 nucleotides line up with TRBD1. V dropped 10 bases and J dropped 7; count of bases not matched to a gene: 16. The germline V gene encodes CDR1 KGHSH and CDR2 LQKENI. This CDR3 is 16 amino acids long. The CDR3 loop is CATSRRDRALREKLFF. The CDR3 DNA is TGTGCCACCTCCCGTCGGGACAGGGCTCTACGTGAAAAACTGTTTTTT.

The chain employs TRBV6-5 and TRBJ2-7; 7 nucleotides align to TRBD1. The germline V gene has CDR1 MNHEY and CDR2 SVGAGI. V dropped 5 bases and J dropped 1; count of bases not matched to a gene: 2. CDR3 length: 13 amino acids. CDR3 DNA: TGTGCCAGCAGTACACAGGGGTCCTACGAGCAGTACTTC. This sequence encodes CASSTQGSYEQYF.

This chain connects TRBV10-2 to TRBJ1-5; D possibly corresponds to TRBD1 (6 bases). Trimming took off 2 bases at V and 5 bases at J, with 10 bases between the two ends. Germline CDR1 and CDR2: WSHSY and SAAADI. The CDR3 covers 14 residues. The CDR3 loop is CASSEVRGDQPQHF. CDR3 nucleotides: TGCGCCAGCAGTGAGGTCAGGGGTGATCAGCCCCAGCATTTT.

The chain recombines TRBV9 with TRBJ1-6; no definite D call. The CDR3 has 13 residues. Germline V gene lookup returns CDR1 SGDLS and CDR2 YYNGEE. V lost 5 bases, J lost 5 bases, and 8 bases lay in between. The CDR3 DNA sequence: TGTGCCAGCAGGAAGACAAATAATTCACCCCTCCACTTT. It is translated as CASRKTNNSPLHF. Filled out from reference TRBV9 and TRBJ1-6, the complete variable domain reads DSGVTQTPKHLITATGQRVTLRCSPRSGDLSVYWYQQSLDQGLQFLIQYYNGEERAKGNILERFSAQQFPDLHSELNLSSLELGDSALYFCASRKTNNSPLHFGNGTRLTVT.

CDR3 coding DNA: TGTGCCAGCAGTTTCCAGGGTGGGAACACTGAAGCTTTCTTT. This gives the protein CASSFQGGNTEAFF. This chain links TRBV6-6 with TRBJ1-1; TRBD1 is a possible D gene (5 bases). The CDR3 consists of 14 residues. CDR1 is MNHNY and CDR2 is SVGAGI in the germline V gene (reference sequence). Trimming cost V 4 bases and J 1 base, with 10 bases left between them.

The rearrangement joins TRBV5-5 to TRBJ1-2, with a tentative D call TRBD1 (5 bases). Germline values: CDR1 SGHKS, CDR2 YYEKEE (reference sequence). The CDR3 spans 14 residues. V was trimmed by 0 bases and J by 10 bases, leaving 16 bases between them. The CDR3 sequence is CASSLDWARVAYTF. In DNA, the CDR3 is TGTGCCAGCAGCTTGGACTGGGCCAGGGTGGCCTACACCTTC.

The CDR3 loop is CASSLVDRGDQPQHF. In DNA, the CDR3 is TGTGCCAGCAGCTTAGTCGACAGGGGGGATCAGCCCCAGCATTTT. The chain uses TRBV7-8 and TRBJ1-5; TRBD1 matches at 9 bases. The CDR3 contains 15 residues. Trimming took 1 base from V and 5 from J; bases not matched to a gene: 3. Germline V lookup: CDR1 SGHVS, CDR2 FQNEAQ.

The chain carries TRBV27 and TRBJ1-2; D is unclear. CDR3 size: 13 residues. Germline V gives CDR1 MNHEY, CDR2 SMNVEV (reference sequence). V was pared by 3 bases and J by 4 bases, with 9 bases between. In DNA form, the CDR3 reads TGTGCCAGCAGTTTTAGAGGAGGCTATGGCTACACCTTC. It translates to CASSFRGGYGYTF.

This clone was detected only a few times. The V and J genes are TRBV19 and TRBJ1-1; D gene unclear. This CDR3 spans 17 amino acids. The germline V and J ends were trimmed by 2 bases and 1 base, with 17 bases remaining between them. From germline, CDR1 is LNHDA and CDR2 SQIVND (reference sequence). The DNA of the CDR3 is TGTGCCAGTAGTATATCCGCCTTGAATGGGCGGAACACTGAAGCTTTCTTT. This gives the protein CASSISALNGRNTEAFF.

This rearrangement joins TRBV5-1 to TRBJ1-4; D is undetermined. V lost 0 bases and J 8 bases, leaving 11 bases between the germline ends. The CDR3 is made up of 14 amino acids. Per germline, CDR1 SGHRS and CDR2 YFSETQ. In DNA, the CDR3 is TGCGCCAGCAGCTTGGGGGGAGTCGGGGAAAAACTGTTTTTT. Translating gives CASSLGGVGEKLFF.

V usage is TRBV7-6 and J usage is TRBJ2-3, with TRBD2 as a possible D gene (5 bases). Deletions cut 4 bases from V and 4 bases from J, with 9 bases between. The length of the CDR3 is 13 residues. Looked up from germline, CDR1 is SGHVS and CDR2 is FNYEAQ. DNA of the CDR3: TGTGCCAGCAGCTCTGCGGGCGCAGATACGCAGTATTTT. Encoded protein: CASSSAGADTQYF.

DNA for the CDR3: TGTGCCAGCAGCCAAGAGAGGCGGGCCCATGCATACGAGCAGTACTTC. Translation: CASSQERRAHAYEQYF. The rearrangement joins TRBV3-1 (or the pseudogene TRBV3-2) to TRBJ2-7; TRBD2 might be the D (5 bases). Germline V gene sequence: CDR1 LGHDT, CDR2 YNNKEL (reference sequence). V dropped 0 bases and J dropped 4 bases, with 16 bases sitting between them. The CDR3 is 16 amino acids.

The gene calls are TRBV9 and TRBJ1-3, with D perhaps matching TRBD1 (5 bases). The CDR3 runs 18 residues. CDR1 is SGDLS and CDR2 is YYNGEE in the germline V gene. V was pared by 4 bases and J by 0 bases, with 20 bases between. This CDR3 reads CASSPRPPQVLSGNTIYF. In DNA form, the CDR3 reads TGTGCCAGCAGCCCGCGTCCCCCACAGGTTCTCTCTGGAAACACCATATATTTT.

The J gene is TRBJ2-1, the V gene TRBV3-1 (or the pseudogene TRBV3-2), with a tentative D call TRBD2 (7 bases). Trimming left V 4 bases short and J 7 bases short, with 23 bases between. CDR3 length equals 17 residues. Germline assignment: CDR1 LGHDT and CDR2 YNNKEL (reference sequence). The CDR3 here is CASSPPGGRGGLNEQFF. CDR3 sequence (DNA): TGTGCCAGCAGCCCGCCCGGGGGGAGGGGGGGCCTAAATGAGCAGTTCTTC.

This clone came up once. The CDR3 sequence: CASRPQGSSSGNTIYF. The CDR3 coding sequence is TGTGCCAGTAGACCTCAGGGGTCCAGCTCTGGAAACACCATATATTTT. V and J are TRBV19 and TRBJ1-3; D is possibly TRBD1 (6 bases). Germline CDR1 LNHDA, CDR2 SQIVND (reference sequence). The CDR3 is 16 amino acids. Between the trimmed V and J ends, which lost 6 bases and 0 bases, there was a span of 15 bases.

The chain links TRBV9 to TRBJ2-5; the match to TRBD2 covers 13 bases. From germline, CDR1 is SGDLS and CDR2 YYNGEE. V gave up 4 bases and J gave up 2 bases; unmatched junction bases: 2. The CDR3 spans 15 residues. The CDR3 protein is CASSWGLAGQETQYF. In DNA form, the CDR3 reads TGTGCCAGCAGCTGGGGACTAGCGGGGCAAGAGACCCAGTACTTC.

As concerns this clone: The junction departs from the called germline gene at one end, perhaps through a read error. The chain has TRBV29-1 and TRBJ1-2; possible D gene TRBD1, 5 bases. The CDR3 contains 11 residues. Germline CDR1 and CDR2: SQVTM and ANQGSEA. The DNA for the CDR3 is TGCAGCGTTGACCCAGGGTATGACTACACCTTC. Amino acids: CSVDPGYDYTF.

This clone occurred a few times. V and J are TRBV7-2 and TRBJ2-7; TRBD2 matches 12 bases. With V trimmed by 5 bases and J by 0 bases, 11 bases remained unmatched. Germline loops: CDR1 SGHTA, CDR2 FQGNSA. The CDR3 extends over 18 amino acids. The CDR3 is CASSRAPPTSGSSYEQYF. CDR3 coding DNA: TGTGCCAGCAGCAGAGCCCCCCCGACTAGCGGGAGCTCCTACGAGCAGTACTTC. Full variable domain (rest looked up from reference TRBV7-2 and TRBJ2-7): GAGVSQSPSNKVTEKGKDVELRCDPISGHTALYWYRQSLGQGLEFLIYFQGNSAPDKSGLPSDRFSAERTGGSVSTLTIQRTQQEDSAVYLCASSRAPPTSGSSYEQYFGPGTRLTVT.

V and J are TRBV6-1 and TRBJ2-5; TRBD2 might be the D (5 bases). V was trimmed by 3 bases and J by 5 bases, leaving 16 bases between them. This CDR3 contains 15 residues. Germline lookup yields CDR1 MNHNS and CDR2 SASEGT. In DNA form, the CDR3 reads TGTGCCAGCAGTGAGAGAGTAGCGCGGAGGGAGACCCAGTACTTC. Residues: CASSERVARRETQYF.

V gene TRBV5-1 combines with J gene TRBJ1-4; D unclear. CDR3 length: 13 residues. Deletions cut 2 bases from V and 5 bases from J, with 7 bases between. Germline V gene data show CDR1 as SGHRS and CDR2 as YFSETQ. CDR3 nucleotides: TGCGCCAGCAGCTTTGGGCCAAATGAAAAACTGTTTTTT. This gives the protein CASSFGPNEKLFF.

CDR3 loop: CASSTGTGSYEQYF. The CDR3 nucleotides are TGTGCCAGCAGCACGGGGACAGGGAGCTACGAGCAGTACTTC. This chain joins TRBV7-2 and TRBJ2-7, with TRBD1 identical over 9 bases. CDR3 length: 14 amino acids. The J segment lost 3 bases and the V segment lost 5 bases, leaving 5 bases of the junction unmatched. The germline V gene encodes CDR1 SGHTA and CDR2 FQGNSA.

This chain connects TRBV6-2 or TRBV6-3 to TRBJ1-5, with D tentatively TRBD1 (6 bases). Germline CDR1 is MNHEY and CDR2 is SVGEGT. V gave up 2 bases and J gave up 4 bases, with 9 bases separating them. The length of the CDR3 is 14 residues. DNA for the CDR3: TGTGCCAGCAGTTACGTGGACAGAAATCAGCCCCAGCATTTT. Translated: CASSYVDRNQPQHF.

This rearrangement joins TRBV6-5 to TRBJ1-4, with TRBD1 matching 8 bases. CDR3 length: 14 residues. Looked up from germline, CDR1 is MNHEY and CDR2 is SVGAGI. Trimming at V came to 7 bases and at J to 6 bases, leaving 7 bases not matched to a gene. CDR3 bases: TGTGCCAGCACCCACAGGGGGAGGGATGAAAAACTGTTTTTT. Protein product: CASTHRGRDEKLFF.

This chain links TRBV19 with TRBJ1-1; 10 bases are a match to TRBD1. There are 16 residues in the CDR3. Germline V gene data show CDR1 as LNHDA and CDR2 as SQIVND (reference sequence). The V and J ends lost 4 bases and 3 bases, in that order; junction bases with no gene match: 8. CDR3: CASSSRDRGWYTEAFF. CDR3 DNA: TGTGCCAGTAGTAGCCGGGACAGGGGTTGGTACACTGAAGCTTTCTTT.